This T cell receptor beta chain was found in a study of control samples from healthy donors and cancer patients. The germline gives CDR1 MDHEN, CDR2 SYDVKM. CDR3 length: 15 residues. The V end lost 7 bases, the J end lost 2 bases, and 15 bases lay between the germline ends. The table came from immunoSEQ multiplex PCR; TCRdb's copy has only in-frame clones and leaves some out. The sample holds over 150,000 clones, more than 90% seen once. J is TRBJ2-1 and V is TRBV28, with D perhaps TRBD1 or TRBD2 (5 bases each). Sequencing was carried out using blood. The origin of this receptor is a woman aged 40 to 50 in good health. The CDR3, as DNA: TGTGCCAGCACTTCCCGGGACCGACCCTACAATGAGCAGTTCTTC. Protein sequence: CASTSRDRPYNEQFF.